Presented here are 8 T cell receptor beta chains from one specimen sequenced in a study of blood T cell repertoires in COVID-19. Libraries were prepared by immunoSEQ multiplex PCR; TCRdb keeps only in-frame clonotypes and omits some of them. The repertoire includes around 160,000 clones, more than 80% of them detected once, and roughly 13% sits in the top ten. Sequencing input: peripheral blood. These receptors all come from a man between 18 and 29 years old with COVID-19, enrolled during active disease.

The rearrangement links TRBV28 to TRBJ2-5; TRBD2 agrees at 14 bases. Germline CDR1 is MDHEN and CDR2 is SYDVKM. The CDR3 runs 16 residues. J was trimmed by 2 bases and V by 4 bases; bases with no gene match: 3. CDR3 in DNA: TGTGCCAGCAGTTCGGGACTAGCGGGAGCACAAGAGACCCAGTACTTC. It yields the protein CASSSGLAGAQETQYF. Using reference TRBV28 and TRBJ2-5 for the parts outside the CDR3, the full variable domain is DVKVTQSSRYLVKRTGEKVFLECVQDMDHENMFWYRQDPGLGLRLIYFSYDVKMKEKGDIPEGYSVSREKKERFSLILESASTNQTSMYLCASSSGLAGAQETQYFGPGTRLLVL.

This chain uses TRBV27 with TRBJ1-5, with TRBD1 identical over 8 bases. This CDR3 comprises 16 residues. Germline values: CDR1 MNHEY, CDR2 SMNVEV (reference sequence). V was clipped by 1 base and J by 6 bases; unmatched bases: 8. CDR3 region: CASSLLAGQGGQPQHF. The CDR3 nucleotides read TGTGCCAGCAGTTTATTAGCCGGACAGGGTGGTCAGCCCCAGCATTTT.

The chain employs TRBV30 and TRBJ2-3, with D tentatively TRBD1 (5 bases). V was pared by 4 bases and J by 1 base, with 9 bases between. The length of the CDR3 is 13 residues. Per the germline V gene, CDR1 is GTSNPN and CDR2 is SVGIG (reference sequence). The CDR3 protein is CAWKGRGTDTQYF. Written as DNA, the CDR3 is TGTGCCTGGAAAGGCAGGGGCACAGATACGCAGTATTTT.

The chain employs TRBV6-2 or TRBV6-3 and TRBJ1-5; TRBD1 is a possible D gene (5 bases). With 2 bases removed from V and 1 base from J, the gap between germline ends came to 9 bases. Germline assignment: CDR1 MNHEY and CDR2 SVGEGT. The CDR3 sequence is 15 residues long. The CDR3: CASSYRGLSNQPQHF. The CDR3 DNA follows: TGTGCCAGCAGTTACAGGGGACTCAGCAATCAGCCCCAGCATTTT.

This rearrangement joins TRBV3-1 (or the pseudogene TRBV3-2) to TRBJ2-1; TRBD1 agrees at 7 bases. Germline V gene data show CDR1 as LGHDT and CDR2 as YNNKEL (reference sequence). V was pared by 5 bases and J by 8 bases, with 15 bases of the junction left unmatched. This CDR3 spans 16 amino acids. Here the CDR3 DNA reads TGTGCCAGCAGCAAAGGTCCCAGACAGGGTATCTATGAGCAGTTCTTC. It translates to CASSKGPRQGIYEQFF.

This clone was seen just once. J is TRBJ2-1 and V is TRBV7-8; D call uncertain. CDR3 length: 15 residues. V lost 8 bases, J lost 0 bases, and 14 bases lay in between. CDR1 SGHVS and CDR2 FQNEAQ come from the germline V gene. CDR3 DNA sequence: TGTGCCAGCGGTCTGAGGCGGAACTCCTACAATGAGCAGTTCTTC. Translating gives CASGLRRNSYNEQFF. The whole variable domain, remainder taken from reference TRBV7-8 and TRBJ2-1, is GAGVSQSPRYKVAKRGQDVALRCDPISGHVSLFWYQQALGQGPEFLTYFQNEAQLDKSGLPSDRFFAERPEGSVSTLKIQRTQQEDSAVYLCASGLRRNSYNEQFFGPGTRLTVL.

The chain couples TRBV28 to TRBJ2-1; TRBD1 is a possible D gene (6 bases). Germline CDR1 reads MDHEN; CDR2 reads SYDVKM. V was clipped by 6 bases and J by 6 bases, with 15 bases between them. The CDR3 has 14 residues. CDR3 in DNA: TGTGCCAGCAGAATGGACAGTACAGGCAATGAGCAGTTCTTC. Translated: CASRMDSTGNEQFF.

This clone appeared once. The chain employs TRBV27 and TRBJ2-3; 14 bases match TRBD2. Germline V gives CDR1 MNHEY, CDR2 SMNVEV (reference sequence). The CDR3 runs 16 residues. The V and J ends lost 5 bases and 5 bases, in that order; junction bases with no gene match: 6. The CDR3 nucleotides are TGTGCCAGCAGTCGTCGACTAGCGGGAGGGGGAGATACGCAGTATTTT. This codes for CASSRRLAGGGDTQYF.